The clone carrying this T cell receptor beta chain was counted a few times. The antigen remains undetermined. This sample is drawn from a study of T cell repertoires in cytomegalovirus infection. Study results and limitations: HLA-C-restricted CMV clonotypes gave the most frequent clonotype in two of eight donors.

The CDR3 extends over 16 amino acids. CDR1 and CDR2 from the germline V gene are SGHRS and YFSETQ. Losses at the gene ends were 2 bases for V and 6 bases for J; bases not matched to a gene: 8. MiXCR, run by TCRdb on the reads, gives a single entry per CDR3 protein. The repertoire includes around 740,000 distinct CDR3 sequences, under 40% of them detected once, and under 3.5% sits in the top ten. Sequencing input: PBMCs. The chain recombines TRBV5-1 with TRBJ1-3; 10 nucleotides agree with TRBD1. This TCR was recovered from a human donor in good health (CMV status not recorded). Some clones in this sample may be carry-over from other donors' samples. In DNA, the CDR3 is TGCGCCAGCAGCTTTACGGGGACAGGGGCGGAAAACACCATATATTTT. It translates to CASSFTGTGAENTIYF.